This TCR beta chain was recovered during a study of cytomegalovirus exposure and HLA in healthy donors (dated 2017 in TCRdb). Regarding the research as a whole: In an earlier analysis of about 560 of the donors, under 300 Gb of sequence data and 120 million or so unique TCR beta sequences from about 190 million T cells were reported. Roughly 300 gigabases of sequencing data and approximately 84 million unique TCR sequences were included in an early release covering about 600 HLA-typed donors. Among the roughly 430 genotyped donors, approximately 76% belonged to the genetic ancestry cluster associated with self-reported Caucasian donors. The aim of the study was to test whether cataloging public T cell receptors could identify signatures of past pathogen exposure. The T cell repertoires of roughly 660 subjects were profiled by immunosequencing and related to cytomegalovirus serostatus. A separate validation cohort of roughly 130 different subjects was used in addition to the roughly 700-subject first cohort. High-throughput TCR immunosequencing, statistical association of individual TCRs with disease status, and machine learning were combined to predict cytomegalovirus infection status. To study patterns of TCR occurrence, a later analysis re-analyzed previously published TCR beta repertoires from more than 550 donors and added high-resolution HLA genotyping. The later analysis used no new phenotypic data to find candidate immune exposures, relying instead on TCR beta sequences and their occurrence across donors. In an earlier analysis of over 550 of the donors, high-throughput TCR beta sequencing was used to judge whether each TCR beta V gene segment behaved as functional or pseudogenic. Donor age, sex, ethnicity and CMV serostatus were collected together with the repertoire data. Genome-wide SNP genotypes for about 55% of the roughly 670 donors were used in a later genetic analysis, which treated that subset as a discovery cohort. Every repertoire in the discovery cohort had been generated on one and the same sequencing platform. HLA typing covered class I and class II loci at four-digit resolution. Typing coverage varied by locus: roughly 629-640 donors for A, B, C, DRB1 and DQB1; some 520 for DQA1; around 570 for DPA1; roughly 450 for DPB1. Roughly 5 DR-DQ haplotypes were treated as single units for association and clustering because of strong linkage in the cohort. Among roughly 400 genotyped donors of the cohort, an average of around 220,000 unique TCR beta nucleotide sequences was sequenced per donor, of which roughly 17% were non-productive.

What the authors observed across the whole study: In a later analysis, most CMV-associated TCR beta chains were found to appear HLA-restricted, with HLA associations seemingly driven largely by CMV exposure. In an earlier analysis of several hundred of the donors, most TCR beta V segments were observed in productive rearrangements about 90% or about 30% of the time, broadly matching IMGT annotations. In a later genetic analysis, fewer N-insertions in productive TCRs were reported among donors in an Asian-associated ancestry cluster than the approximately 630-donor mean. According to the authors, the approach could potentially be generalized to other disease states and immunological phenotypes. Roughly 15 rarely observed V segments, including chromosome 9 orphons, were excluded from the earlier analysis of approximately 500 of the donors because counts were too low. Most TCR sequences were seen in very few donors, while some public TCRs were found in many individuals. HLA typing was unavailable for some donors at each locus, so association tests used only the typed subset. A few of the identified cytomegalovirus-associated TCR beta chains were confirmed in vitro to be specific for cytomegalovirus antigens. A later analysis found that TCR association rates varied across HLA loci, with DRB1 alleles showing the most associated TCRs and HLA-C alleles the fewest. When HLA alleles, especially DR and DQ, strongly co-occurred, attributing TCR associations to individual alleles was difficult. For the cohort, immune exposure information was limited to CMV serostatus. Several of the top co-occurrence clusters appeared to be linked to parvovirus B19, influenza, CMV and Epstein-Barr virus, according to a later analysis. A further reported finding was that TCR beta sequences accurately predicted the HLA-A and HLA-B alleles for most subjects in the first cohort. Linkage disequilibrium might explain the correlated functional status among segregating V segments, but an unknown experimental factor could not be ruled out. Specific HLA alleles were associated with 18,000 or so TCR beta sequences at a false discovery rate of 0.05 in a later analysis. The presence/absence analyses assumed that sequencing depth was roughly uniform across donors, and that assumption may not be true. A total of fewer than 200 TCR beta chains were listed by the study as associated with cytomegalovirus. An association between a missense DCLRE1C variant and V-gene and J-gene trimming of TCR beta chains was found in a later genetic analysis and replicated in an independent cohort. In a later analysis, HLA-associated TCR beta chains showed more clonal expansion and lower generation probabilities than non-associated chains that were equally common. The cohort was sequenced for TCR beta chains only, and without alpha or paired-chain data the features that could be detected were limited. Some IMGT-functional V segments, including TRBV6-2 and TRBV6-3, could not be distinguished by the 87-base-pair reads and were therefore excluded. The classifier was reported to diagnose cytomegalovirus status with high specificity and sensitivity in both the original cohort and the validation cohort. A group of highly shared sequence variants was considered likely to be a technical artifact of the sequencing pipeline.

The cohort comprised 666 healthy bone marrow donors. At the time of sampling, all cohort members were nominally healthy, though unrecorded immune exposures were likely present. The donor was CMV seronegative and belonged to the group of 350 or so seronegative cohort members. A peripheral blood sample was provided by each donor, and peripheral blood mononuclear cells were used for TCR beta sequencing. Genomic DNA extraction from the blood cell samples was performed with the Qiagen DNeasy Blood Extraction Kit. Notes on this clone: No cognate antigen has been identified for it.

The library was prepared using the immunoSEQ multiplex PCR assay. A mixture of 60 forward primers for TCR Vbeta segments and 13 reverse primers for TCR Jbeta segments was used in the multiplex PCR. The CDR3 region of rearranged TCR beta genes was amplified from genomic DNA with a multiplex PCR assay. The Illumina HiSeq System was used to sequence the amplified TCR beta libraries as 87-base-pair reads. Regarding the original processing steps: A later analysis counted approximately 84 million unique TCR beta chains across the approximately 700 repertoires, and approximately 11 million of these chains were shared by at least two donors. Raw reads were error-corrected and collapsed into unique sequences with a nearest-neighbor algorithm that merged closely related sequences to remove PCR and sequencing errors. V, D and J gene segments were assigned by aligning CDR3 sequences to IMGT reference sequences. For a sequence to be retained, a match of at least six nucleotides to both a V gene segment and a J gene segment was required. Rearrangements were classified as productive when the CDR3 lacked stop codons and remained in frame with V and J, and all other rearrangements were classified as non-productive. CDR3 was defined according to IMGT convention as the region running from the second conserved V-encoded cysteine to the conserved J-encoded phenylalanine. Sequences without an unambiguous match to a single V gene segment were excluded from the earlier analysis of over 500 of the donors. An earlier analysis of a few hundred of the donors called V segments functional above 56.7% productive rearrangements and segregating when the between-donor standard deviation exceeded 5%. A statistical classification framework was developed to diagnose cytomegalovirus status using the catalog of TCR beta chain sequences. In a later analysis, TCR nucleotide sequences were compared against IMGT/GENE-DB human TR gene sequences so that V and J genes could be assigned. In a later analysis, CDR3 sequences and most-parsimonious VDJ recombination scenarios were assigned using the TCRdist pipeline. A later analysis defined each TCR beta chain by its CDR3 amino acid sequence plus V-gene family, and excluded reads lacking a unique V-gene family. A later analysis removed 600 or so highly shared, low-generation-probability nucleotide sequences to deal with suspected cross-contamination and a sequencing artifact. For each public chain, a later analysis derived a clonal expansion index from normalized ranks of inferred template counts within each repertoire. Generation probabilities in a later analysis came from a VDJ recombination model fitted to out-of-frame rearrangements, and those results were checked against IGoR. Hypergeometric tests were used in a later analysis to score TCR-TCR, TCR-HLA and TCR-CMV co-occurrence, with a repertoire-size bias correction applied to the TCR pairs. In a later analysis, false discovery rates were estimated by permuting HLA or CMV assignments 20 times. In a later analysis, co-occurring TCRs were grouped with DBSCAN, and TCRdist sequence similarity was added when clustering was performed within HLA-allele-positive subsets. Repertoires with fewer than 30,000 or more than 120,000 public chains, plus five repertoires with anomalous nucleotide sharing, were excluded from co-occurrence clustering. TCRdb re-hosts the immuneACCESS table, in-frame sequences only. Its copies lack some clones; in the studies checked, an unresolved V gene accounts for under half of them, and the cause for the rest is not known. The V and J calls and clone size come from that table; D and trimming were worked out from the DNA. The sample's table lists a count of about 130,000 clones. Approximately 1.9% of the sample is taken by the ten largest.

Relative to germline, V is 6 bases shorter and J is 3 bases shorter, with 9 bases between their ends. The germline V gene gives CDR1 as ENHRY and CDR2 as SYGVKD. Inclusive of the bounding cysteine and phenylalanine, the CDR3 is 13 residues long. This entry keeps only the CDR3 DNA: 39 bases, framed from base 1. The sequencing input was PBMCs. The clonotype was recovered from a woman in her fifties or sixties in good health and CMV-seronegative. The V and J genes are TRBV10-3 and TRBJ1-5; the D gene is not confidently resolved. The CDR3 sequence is CAIRPDSNQPQHF. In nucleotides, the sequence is TGTGCCATCAGACCCGACTCCAATCAGCCCCAGCATTTT.